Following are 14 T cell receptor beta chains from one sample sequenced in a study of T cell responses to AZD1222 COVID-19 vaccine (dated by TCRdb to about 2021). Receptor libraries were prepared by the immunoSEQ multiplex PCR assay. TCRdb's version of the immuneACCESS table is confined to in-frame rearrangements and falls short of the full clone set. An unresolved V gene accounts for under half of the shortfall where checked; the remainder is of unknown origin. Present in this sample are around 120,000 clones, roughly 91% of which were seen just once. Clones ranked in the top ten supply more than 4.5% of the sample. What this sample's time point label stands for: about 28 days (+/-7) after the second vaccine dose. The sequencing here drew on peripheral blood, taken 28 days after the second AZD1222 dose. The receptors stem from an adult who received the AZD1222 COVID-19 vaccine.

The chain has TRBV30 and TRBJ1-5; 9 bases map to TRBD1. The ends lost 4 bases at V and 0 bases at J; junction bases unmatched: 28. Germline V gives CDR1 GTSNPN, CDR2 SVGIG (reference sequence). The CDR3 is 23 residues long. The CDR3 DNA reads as TGTGCCTGGATTCACCCCCTAGGGTGGGGGACAGGGTTTTCCACGGATAGCAATCAGCCCCAGCATTTT. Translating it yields CAWIHPLGWGTGFSTDSNQPQHF.

In nucleotides, the CDR3 is TGTGCCTGGGACCGAACGGACAGGAGACCCTCGGATACGCAGTATTTT. It specifies CAWDRTDRRPSDTQYF. This chain uses TRBV30 with TRBJ2-3, with 7 bases matching TRBD1. CDR3 length: 16 amino acids. V was clipped by 5 bases and J by 6 bases; unmatched bases: 17. In germline, CDR1 is GTSNPN, CDR2 SVGIG (reference sequence).

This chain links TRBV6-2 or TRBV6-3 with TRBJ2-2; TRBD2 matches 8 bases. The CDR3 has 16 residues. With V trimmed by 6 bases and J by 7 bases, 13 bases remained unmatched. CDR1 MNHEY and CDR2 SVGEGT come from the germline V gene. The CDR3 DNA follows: TGTGCCAGCAGGCCTATAACGGGAGGGCCAAACGGGGAGCTGTTTTTT. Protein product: CASRPITGGPNGELFF.

The DNA for the CDR3 is TGTGCCAGCTCGCAATCCGGGACAGAATGGAACGGGGAGCTGTTTTTT. Its translation: CASSQSGTEWNGELFF. The chain is built from TRBV18 and TRBJ2-2; 7 nucleotides align to TRBD1. CDR1 and CDR2 (germline): KGHSH, LQKENI. With 6 bases clipped from V and 7 bases from J, the junction kept 14 bases outside the gene matches. This CDR3 is built from 16 residues.

Here the CDR3 DNA reads TGTGCCAGCAGTGGGTTAGGGGCCGAGCAGTACTTC. As protein: CASSGLGAEQYF. The chain recombines TRBV2 with TRBJ2-7; D perhaps matches TRBD1 (5 bases). V was clipped by 4 bases and J by 6 bases, with 10 bases between them. Germline-derived CDR1 and CDR2 are SNHLY and FYNNEI. This CDR3 region has 12 residues.

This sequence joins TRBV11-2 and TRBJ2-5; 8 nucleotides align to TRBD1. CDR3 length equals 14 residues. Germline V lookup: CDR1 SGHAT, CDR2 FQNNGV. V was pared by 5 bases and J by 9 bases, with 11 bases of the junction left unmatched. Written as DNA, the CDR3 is TGTGCCAGCAGCGTCGCGCAGGGGGCATCACCCCAGTACTTC. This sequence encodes CASSVAQGASPQYF.

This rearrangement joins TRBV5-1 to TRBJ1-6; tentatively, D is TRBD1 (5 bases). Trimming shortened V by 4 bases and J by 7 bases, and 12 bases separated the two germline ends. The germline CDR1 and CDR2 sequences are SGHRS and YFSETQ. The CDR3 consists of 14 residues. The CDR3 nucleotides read TGCGCCAGCAGCCCGGGGACCGCCAATTCACCCCTCCACTTT. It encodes CASSPGTANSPLHF. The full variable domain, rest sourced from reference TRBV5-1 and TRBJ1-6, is KAGVTQTPRYLIKTRGQQVTLSCSPISGHRSVSWYQQTPGQGLQFLFEYFSETQRNKGNFPGRFSGRQFSNSRSEMNVSTLELGDSALYLCASSPGTANSPLHFGNGTRLTVT.

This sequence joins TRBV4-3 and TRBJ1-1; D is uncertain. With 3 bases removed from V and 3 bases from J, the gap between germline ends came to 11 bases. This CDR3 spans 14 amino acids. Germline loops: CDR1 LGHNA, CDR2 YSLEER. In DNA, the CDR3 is TGCGCCAGCAGCCAGGGGATTTGGGACACTGAAGCTTTCTTT. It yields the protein CASSQGIWDTEAFF.

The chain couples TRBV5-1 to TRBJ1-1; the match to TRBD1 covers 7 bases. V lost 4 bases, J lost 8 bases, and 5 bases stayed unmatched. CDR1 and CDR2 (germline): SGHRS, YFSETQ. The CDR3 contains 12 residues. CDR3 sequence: CASSNTGEEAFF. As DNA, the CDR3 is TGCGCCAGCAGCAACACAGGGGAAGAAGCTTTCTTT.

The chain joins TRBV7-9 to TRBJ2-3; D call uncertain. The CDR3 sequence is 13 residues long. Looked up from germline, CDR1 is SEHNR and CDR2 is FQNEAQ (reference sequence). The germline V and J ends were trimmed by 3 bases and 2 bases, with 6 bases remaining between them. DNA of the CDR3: TGTGCCAGCAGCTTCCAGTCCACAGATACGCAGTATTTT. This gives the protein CASSFQSTDTQYF.

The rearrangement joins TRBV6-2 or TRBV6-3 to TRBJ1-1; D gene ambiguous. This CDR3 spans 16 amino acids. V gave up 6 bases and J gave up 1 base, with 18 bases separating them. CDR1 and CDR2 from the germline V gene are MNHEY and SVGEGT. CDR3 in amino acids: CASSQLMGSPNTEAFF. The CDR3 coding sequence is TGTGCCAGCAGCCAACTTATGGGCAGCCCGAACACTGAAGCTTTCTTT.

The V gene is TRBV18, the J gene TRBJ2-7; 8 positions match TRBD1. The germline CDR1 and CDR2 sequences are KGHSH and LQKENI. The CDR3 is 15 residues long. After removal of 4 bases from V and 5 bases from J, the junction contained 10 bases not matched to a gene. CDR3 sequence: CASSRLGQGANEQYF. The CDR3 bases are TGTGCCAGCTCACGACTCGGGCAGGGGGCCAACGAGCAGTACTTC.

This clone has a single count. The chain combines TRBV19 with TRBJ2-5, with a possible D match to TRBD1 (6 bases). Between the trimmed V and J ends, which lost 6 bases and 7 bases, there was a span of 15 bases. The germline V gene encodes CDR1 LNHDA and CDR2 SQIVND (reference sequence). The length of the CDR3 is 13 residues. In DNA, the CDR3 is TGTGCCAGTAGACAGGGAAGCTCAGGGACCCAGTACTTC. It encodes CASRQGSSGTQYF.

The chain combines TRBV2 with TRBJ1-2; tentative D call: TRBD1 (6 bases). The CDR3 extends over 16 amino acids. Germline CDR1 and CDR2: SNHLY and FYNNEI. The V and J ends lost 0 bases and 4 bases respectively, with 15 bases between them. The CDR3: CASSEASPGTTYGYTF. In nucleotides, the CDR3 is TGTGCCAGCAGTGAAGCGTCACCCGGGACAACCTATGGCTACACCTTC.